This TCR beta chain is drawn from a study of control samples from healthy donors and cancer patients. Germline values: CDR1 SGDLS, CDR2 YYNGEE. V was clipped by 7 bases and J by 3 bases, with 17 bases between them. This CDR3 has 15 residues. Some clones are missing from TCRdb's copy, which holds only in-frame ones; the method was immunoSEQ multiplex PCR. The profile covers about 79,000 clones, with approximately 94% appearing a single time and 1.3% taken by the ten largest. The chain uses TRBV9 and TRBJ1-3; no definite D call. The origin of this receptor is a woman in her 40s with lung cancer. The sequencing input was PBMCs. CDR3 region: CASGVDIDYGNTIYF. CDR3 coding DNA: TGTGCCAGCGGGGTCGACATAGACTATGGAAACACCATATATTTT.